The clone carrying this TCR beta chain was recorded a few times. Its antigen is not known. The entry originates in a study of post-analysis software for immune sequencing data. Study-wide background: Disease trajectories encompassed relapsing-remitting, secondary progressive and progressive-relapsing multiple sclerosis. Study-level findings and limits: Diversity measured as normalized Chao1 was significantly lower in multiple sclerosis patients than in controls. The five TRBV segments detected at higher frequency in patients than in controls included TRBV5-6, TRBV5-1 and TRBV20-1. Under F measure analysis, samples from one preparation batch co-clustered strongly.

The TCR beta cDNA libraries contained unique molecular identifiers. Via MiXCR, TCRdb re-called the PCR reads, giving one row per CDR3 protein. The sample has about 540,000 distinct CDR3 sequences, roughly 34% seen once. With 5 bases removed from V and 4 bases from J, the gap between germline ends came to 13 bases. The CDR3 is 14 amino acids. Germline V gene sequence: CDR1 KGHSH, CDR2 LQKENI. The chain has TRBV18 and TRBJ2-3; D perhaps matches TRBD1 (5 bases). This receptor was taken from a girl between 2 and 17 years old with multiple sclerosis. Sequenced: blood. CDR3 DNA sequence: TGTGCCAGCTCAGAGACAGTTTTGCCAGATACGCAGTATTTT. Protein sequence: CASSETVLPDTQYF.